This TCR beta chain came from a study of T cells after posttransplantation cyclophosphamide (dated by TCRdb to the mid-2010s). At the level of the whole study: Using TRB sequencing, the study followed how the T cell repertoire rebuilt after myeloablative bone marrow transplantation with posttransplantation cyclophosphamide given as GVHD prophylaxis. Antigen receptor sequencing was done on samples from around 32 PTCy-treated patients and from some 15 related bone marrow donors of those patients. TRB sequencing was also done on up to roughly 3 additional blood samples from 2 to 5.2 years after transplant in 3 patients, and on pretransplant blood from a handful of patients. Blood from all 30 or so PTCy patients with 1-year posttransplant specimens was subjected to TRB sequencing. Public TRB sequences were checked against a database of over 3,500 sequences associated with responses to pathogens, tumor antigens, self-antigens and alloantigens. Because TRA and TRB clonality correlated tightly in 8 to 10 samples, the subsequent TCR analyses were limited to TRB only.

The CDR3 spans 16 residues, from the cysteine through the phenylalanine. CDR3 DNA only is kept here, 48 bases in frame from base 1. The junction shows trimming of 1 base on V and 3 bases on J, and the gene matches do not reach 7 bases of it. The germline V gene yields SGHDT for CDR1 and YYEEEE for CDR2. Genomic DNA was used for TRB sequencing, which was performed with the immunoSEQ assay at survey resolution or with the hsTCRB kit. As for how the authors treated the data: The immunoSEQ software handled initial read processing, and the LymphoSeq R package was used for repertoire analyses. Clonality was computed as 1 minus normalized Shannon entropy; Gini coefficient was also calculated for each TRB dataset. To infer phenotypes in unsorted samples, TRB sequences from sorted subsets of the recipient or donor were mapped onto unsorted samples from the same recipient. Held by TCRdb, this immuneACCESS table contains in-frame sequences only and omits some clones. Under half of the omission traces to an unresolved V gene where checked; the cause of the rest is unknown. V and J calls and clone size come straight from that table; D and trimming were deduced from the DNA. In this sample, about 41,000 clones appear, none counted once only. Around 5.9% of the sample is taken by the ten largest.

The full study reports these points: Across the 45 or so patients, TRB clonality was highly associated with recipient CMV seropositivity and CMV reactivation, and diversity with PTCy was similar to that in the CNI/methotrexate controls. The TRB repertoires of T cells infiltrating skin or the GI tract showed only limited overlap with the TRB repertoires found in blood. Donor-recipient similarity was low at 1-2 months but rose over the first year, and later blood repertoires were often dominated by donor CD8+ memory clones.

This clone was seen ten or more times. The specificity of this receptor is unknown. One base away there is no much larger clone; base qualities are not given. Related bone marrow donors provided peripheral blood samples on the day of marrow donation. Peripheral blood and bone marrow mononuclear cells were isolated by Ficoll-Hypaque density centrifugation and were cryopreserved. The material sequenced was PBMCs. The chain joins TRBV5-6 to TRBJ1-1, and TRBD1 aligns with 9 junction nucleotides. The receptor's source is a man aged 25-40 years in good health and a related stem cell transplant donor. The CDR3 in this case is CASSLNRGRSDTEAFF. The sequenced DNA: TGTGCCAGCAGCTTGAACAGGGGGCGATCGGACACTGAAGCTTTCTTT. With all but the CDR3 taken from the reference TRBV5-6 and TRBJ1-1 genes, the full variable domain is: DAGVTQSPTHLIKTRGQQVTLRCSPKSGHDTVSWYQQALGQGPQFIFQYYEEEERQRGNFPDRFSGHQFPNYSSELNVNALLLGDSALYLCASSLNRGRSDTEAFFGQGTRLTVV.